This TCR beta chain was captured by sequencing in a study of blood T cell repertoires in COVID-19. About the research overall: The origin of the acute and convalescent COVID-19 samples was the United States, Italy and Spain. PBMCs, B-cell-depleted T cells, or T cells were the source of the cDNA or gDNA that made up the material.

As processed by the authors: It was from reference gene primer amplification that nucleated cell counts were estimated. The data were produced by immunoSEQ multiplex PCR, yet TCRdb's version contains in-frame clones alone and is incomplete. The V and J calls and clone size were taken over from that table, and D and trimming were inferred from the DNA. Here the sample spans roughly 160,000 clones, approximately 86% being singletons. Trimming stripped 7 bases from V and 9 bases from J, with 16 bases between. This CDR3 spans 13 amino acids. Germline values: CDR1 SNHLY, CDR2 FYNNEI. Seattle researchers signed up patients amid active infection and tracked them longitudinally.

The sample comprised peripheral blood. The chain uses TRBV2 and TRBJ2-1; perhaps TRBD2 as D (5 bases). This clonotype originated in a woman of 80 years or more with COVID-19, enrolled during active disease. The CDR3 reads CASTLGSNPEQFF. In DNA form, the CDR3 reads TGTGCCAGCACATTAGGGAGTAATCCTGAGCAGTTCTTC.